This is a list of T cell receptor beta chains from one sample in a study of T cell changes during pregnancy in multiple sclerosis. Sequencing used immunoSEQ multiplex PCR; TCRdb keeps in-frame clones, though not all of them. The sample carries approximately 52,000 clones, 88% recorded once. The source material was CD4+ T cells from peripheral blood mononuclear cells, sampled in the second trimester of pregnancy. Receptor source: a female donor with multiple sclerosis, enrolled in a pregnancy study. Both conserved end residues are part of each CDR3. D genes are given only for firm matches. Not all rows give a size; the values are once, few, many and, for expanded clones, a class.

CDR3aa	CDR3nt	abundance	j_gene	d_gene	v_gene
CASSLGTSGPWDTQYF	TGTGCCAGCAGTTTAGGGACTAGCGGACCTTGGGATACGCAGTATTTT	NA	TRBJ2-3	TRBD2	TRBV28
CASRGLAGTTDYYEQYF	TGTGCCAGTAGGGGACTAGCGGGTACAACGGATTACTACGAGCAGTACTTC	NA	TRBJ2-7	TRBD2	TRBV19
CASRSGTANTGELFF	TGTGCCAGTAGATCGGGAACAGCTAACACCGGGGAGCTGTTTTTT	NA	TRBJ2-2	NA	TRBV19
CASSLWGVESNQPQHF	TGTGCCAGCAGCTTATGGGGGGTAGAAAGCAATCAGCCCCAGCATTTT	NA	TRBJ1-5	NA	TRBV7-9
CASSPRTGGYETQYF	TGTGCCAGCTCACCCCGGACAGGGGGCTACGAGACCCAGTACTTC	NA	TRBJ2-5	TRBD1	TRBV18
CASSWATGQGAGETQYF	TGCGCCAGCAGCTGGGCGACGGGACAGGGGGCGGGAGAGACCCAGTACTTC	NA	TRBJ2-5	TRBD1	TRBV5-1
CASSERGGTEAFF	TGTGCCAGCAGTGAAAGAGGGGGCACTGAAGCTTTCTTT	NA	TRBJ1-1	NA	TRBV2
CASSQDGATGELFF	TGCGCCAGCAGCCAAGATGGGGCTACCGGGGAGCTGTTTTTT	once	TRBJ2-2	NA	TRBV4-3
CATSGLAGGLSTDTQYF	TGCGCCACCTCTGGACTAGCGGGAGGACTAAGCACAGATACGCAGTATTTT	NA	TRBJ2-3	TRBD2	TRBV10-1
CASRSGGWVTEAFF	TGTGCCAGCAGATCAGGGGGTTGGGTCACTGAAGCTTTCTTT	NA	TRBJ1-1	TRBD1	TRBV6-5
CASSLNAYYNEQFF	TGTGCCAGCAGTTTAAATGCGTACTACAATGAGCAGTTCTTC	NA	TRBJ2-1	NA	TRBV27
CASLLYMNTEAFF	TGTGCCAGCCTGTTGTACATGAACACTGAAGCTTTCTTT	few	TRBJ1-1	NA	TRBV2
CASSQGLGNTIYF	TGTGCCAGCAGCCAGGGTCTCGGAAACACCATATATTTT	few	TRBJ1-3	NA	TRBV9
CALTSGNTGELFF	TGTGCCCTTACGTCTGGCAACACCGGGGAGCTGTTTTTT	NA	TRBJ2-2	NA	TRBV7-9
CASSFRDSIEQFF	TGCGCCAGCAGCTTCCGGGACTCCATTGAGCAGTTCTTC	NA	TRBJ2-1	NA	TRBV5-1
CSVAQAETQYF	TGCAGCGTTGCACAGGCGGAGACCCAGTACTTC	NA	TRBJ2-5	NA	TRBV29-1
CASSLSRGNTNEKLFF	TGTGCCAGCAGCTTGAGCAGGGGAAACACTAATGAAAAACTGTTTTTT	NA	TRBJ1-4	NA	TRBV7-9
CASSLGGSAYGYTF	TGTGCCAGCAGCTTGGGGGGCTCGGCCTATGGCTACACCTTC	NA	TRBJ1-2	NA	TRBV5-5
CSVVGVLYNEQFF	TGCAGCGTAGTGGGAGTCCTCTACAATGAGCAGTTCTTC	NA	TRBJ2-1	NA	TRBV29-1
CASTPSAQETQYF	TGTGCCAGCACTCCTAGCGCCCAAGAGACCCAGTACTTC	NA	TRBJ2-5	NA	TRBV2
CASRSTGNGYTF	TGTGCCAGCAGGTCGACAGGGAATGGCTACACCTTC	NA	TRBJ1-2	TRBD1	TRBV28
CASSPLEESYEAFF	TGTGCCAGCAGCCCACTAGAGGAATCTTATGAAGCTTTCTTT	NA	TRBJ1-1	NA	TRBV7-7
CASPTGIGVSNQPQHF	TGTGCCAGCCCGACAGGAATAGGGGTTAGCAATCAGCCCCAGCATTTT	NA	TRBJ1-5	NA	TRBV19
CASSLDGHFSYEQYF	TGCGCCAGCAGCTTGGACGGACACTTCTCCTACGAGCAGTACTTC	NA	TRBJ2-7	NA	TRBV5-1
CASSYGGLTTYEQYF	TGTGCCAGCAGTTACGGGGGGTTGACAACCTACGAGCAGTACTTC	NA	TRBJ2-7	NA	TRBV6-5
CAWRMTGDGTQYF	TGTGCCTGGAGGATGACAGGGGATGGTACGCAGTATTTT	NA	TRBJ2-3	TRBD1	TRBV30
CASSISPQGKQPQHF	TGTGCCAGTAGTATTAGCCCGCAGGGTAAGCAGCCCCAGCATTTT	NA	TRBJ1-5	NA	TRBV19
CASSTGGGPGELFF	TGTGCCAGTAGTACTGGTGGGGGCCCCGGGGAGCTGTTTTTT	NA	TRBJ2-2	NA	TRBV19
CASSSGGGTYEKLFF	TGTGCCAGTAGTAGCGGGGGCGGGACCTATGAAAAACTGTTTTTT	medium-sized	TRBJ1-4	NA	TRBV19
CASSYQRTSNEQFF	TGTGCCAGCAGTTACCAGAGGACATCCAATGAGCAGTTCTTC	once	TRBJ2-1	NA	TRBV6-5
CASSLDTYTGELFF	TGTGCCAGTAGCCTGGACACCTACACCGGGGAGCTGTTTTTT	NA	TRBJ2-2	NA	TRBV19
CASSRKRDPNEQFF	TGTGCCAGCAGCCGGAAGCGGGACCCCAATGAGCAGTTCTTC	NA	TRBJ2-1	TRBD2	TRBV7-3
CASSLSGGKTQYF	TGTGCCAGCAGCTTATCGGGGGGAAAGACCCAGTACTTC	NA	TRBJ2-5	TRBD2	TRBV7-6
CAWSVYGPPTREQYF	TGTGCCTGGAGTGTGTACGGGCCCCCCACTAGAGAGCAGTACTTC	few	TRBJ2-7	NA	TRBV30
CASSQGRGNSPLHF	TGCGCCAGCAGCCAAGGACGGGGAAATTCACCCCTCCACTTT	once	TRBJ1-6	NA	TRBV4-1
CASSQGTSGRNEQYF	TGCGCCAGCAGCCAAGGGACTAGCGGCAGGAACGAGCAGTACTTC	NA	TRBJ2-7	TRBD2	TRBV4-1
CSVVTTHTEAFF	TGCAGCGTTGTGACGACACACACTGAAGCTTTCTTT	few	TRBJ1-1	NA	TRBV29-1
CASSEYPPRGKNIQYF	TGTGCCAGCAGTGAATACCCTCCCCGGGGCAAAAACATTCAGTACTTC	NA	TRBJ2-4	NA	TRBV25-1
CASSPGQANTEAFF	TGTGCCAGCTCACCAGGACAGGCTAACACTGAAGCTTTCTTT	NA	TRBJ1-1	TRBD1	TRBV18